This is a list of T cell receptor beta chains from one sample in a study of response to subunit inactivated influenza vaccine. Each CDR3 protein is one row after TCRdb ran MiXCR on the RT-PCR reads. This sample has about 540,000 distinct CDR3 sequences, with around a quarter found just once. The same data also went into a second study, on T cells expressing NK-cell markers.

The material was CD4+ T cells sorted from PBMCs, obtained less than 13 days after vaccination. These receptor sequences come from a man aged 50-59 years who received an inactivated influenza vaccine. CDR3s include the opening cysteine and the closing phenylalanine or tryptophan. The D gene is left open where the match is weak. Clone size is stated in some rows and not others, as once, few, many or a class when expanded.

TGTGCCAGCAGGCCCGGGACGGTGTATAATTCACCCCTCCACTTT	CASRPGTVYNSPLHF	few	TRBV12-3/TRBV12-4	-	TRBJ1-6
TGTGCCAGCAGCCGATCGAGTTTCTACAATGAGCAGTTCTTC	CASSRSSFYNEQFF	few	TRBV7-9	-	TRBJ2-1
TGTGCCAGCAGGACAGGGATCGGGACCTACGAGCAGTACTTC	CASRTGIGTYEQYF	-	TRBV6-2/TRBV6-3	TRBD1	TRBJ2-7
TGTGCCATTCGGGATCCCGGGAGGGATACGCAGTATTTT	CAIRDPGRDTQYF	-	TRBV10-3	TRBD2	TRBJ2-3
TGTGCCAGCAGCTTAGGCCTAGCGGTCTACAATGAGCAGTTCTTC	CASSLGLAVYNEQFF	few	TRBV13	TRBD2	TRBJ2-1
TGTGCCAGCAGCCGCATACAAGGACCATCCGGGGAGCTGTTTTTT	CASSRIQGPSGELFF	-	TRBV12-3/TRBV12-4	-	TRBJ2-2
TGTGCCAGCAGTTACCGGACAGTTGTGGCCGGGGAGCTGTTTTTT	CASSYRTVVAGELFF	-	TRBV6-2/TRBV6-3	-	TRBJ2-2
TGTGCCAGCAGCTTCCAGGCTGGCGACTATGGCTACACCTTC	CASSFQAGDYGYTF	few	TRBV7-9	-	TRBJ1-2
TGTGCCAGCAGCTTGGACGGCCCTACGCAGTATTTT	CASSLDGPTQYF	many	TRBV5-5	-	TRBJ2-3
TGTGCCAGCAGCCAAGATCAGGTGCTGGTGGACGAGCAGTACTTC	CASSQDQVLVDEQYF	few	TRBV4-2	-	TRBJ2-7
TGTGCCAGCAGCAAAAACAGGGATCGCAATCAGCCCCAGCATTTT	CASSKNRDRNQPQHF	few	TRBV12-3/TRBV12-4	-	TRBJ1-5
TGTGCCAGCAGTTACTCGTTGAGCGGCCTCTACAATGAGCAGTTCTTC	CASSYSLSGLYNEQFF	few	TRBV6-2/TRBV6-3	-	TRBJ2-1
TGCAGCGGGGGACTACAGGGGGTCAATCAGCCCCAGCATTTT	CSGGLQGVNQPQHF	few	TRBV20-1	TRBD1	TRBJ1-5
TGTGCCAGCAGCTTAGGGCAGGCCAACGAGCAGTACTTC	CASSLGQANEQYF	-	TRBV7-9	-	TRBJ2-7
TGTCCCAGCACCACGGGGGCTGTAAACATTCAGTACTTC	CPSTTGAVNIQYF	-	TRBV12-3/TRBV12-4	-	TRBJ2-4
TGTGCCAGCAGGAGGACTAGCGGGAGTGGGGGGGATACGCAGTATTTT	CASRRTSGSGGDTQYF	few	TRBV7-2	TRBD2	TRBJ2-3
TGCAGCGTTGAAGGGGTAGGGACGGGCGAGCAGTACTTC	CSVEGVGTGEQYF	-	TRBV29-1	-	TRBJ2-7
TGCAGCGCTACCGCGGGGGGGGGATTACACAATGAGCAGTTCTTC	CSATAGGGLHNEQFF	-	TRBV29-1	TRBD2	TRBJ2-1
TGTGCCAGCAGCCAAGATCTTTCTGGCTACAATGAGCAGTTCTTC	CASSQDLSGYNEQFF	-	TRBV4-2	-	TRBJ2-1
TGTGCCAGCAGCTTAACCAGATACACTGAAGCTTTCTTT	CASSLTRYTEAFF	few	TRBV7-3	-	TRBJ1-1
TGCGCCAGCAGCTGGACCGAACCGAACACTGAAGCTTTCTTT	CASSWTEPNTEAFF	-	TRBV5-1	-	TRBJ1-1
TGCGCCAGCAGCCAAGAACCGGGACAGGGAGGTGAAAAACTGTTTTTT	CASSQEPGQGGEKLFF	-	TRBV4-1	TRBD1	TRBJ1-4
TGCGCCAGCAGCTTGGCCGTGGACATGAACACTGAAGTTTTCTTT	CASSLAVDMNTEVFF	-	TRBV5-1	-	TRBJ1-1
TGCAGTGCTAGTGGGCGGGTGGGAGATACGCAGTATTTT	CSASGRVGDTQYF	-	TRBV20-1	-	TRBJ2-3
TGTGCCAGCACTGGCCCGAGACTAGCGGGAGGGCTGCACGAGCAGTACTTC	CASTGPRLAGGLHEQYF	few	TRBV25-1	TRBD2	TRBJ2-7
TGCGCCAGCAGCTTGGGCGGGATGCAGACCGGGGAGCTGTTTTTT	CASSLGGMQTGELFF	-	TRBV5-1	-	TRBJ2-2
TGTGCCAGCAGCTCCGCCGGGACAGGGACCTACGAGCAGTACTTC	CASSSAGTGTYEQYF	few	TRBV7-2	TRBD1	TRBJ2-7
TGTGCCAGCAGTAACAACCGGGCCAGTGGAAACACCATATATTTT	CASSNNRASGNTIYF	once	TRBV6-5	-	TRBJ1-3
TGTGCCATCAGCGGGGGGACAGGAATAGAGGTCGGGGAGCTGTTTTTT	CAISGGTGIEVGELFF	few	TRBV10-3	-	TRBJ2-2
TGTGCCAGCTCGCGAAATCCAGGGGAAGCTTTCTTT	CASSRNPGEAFF	few	TRBV18	-	TRBJ1-1
TGTGCCAGCAGTGTATCCTCGGTCCGGCGTCCCAAAGATACGCAGTATTTT	CASSVSSVRRPKDTQYF	-	TRBV25-1	-	TRBJ2-3
TGTGCCAGCAGCCCCCGAGGACAGGGGGCCAGCACTGAAGCTTTCTTT	CASSPRGQGASTEAFF	few	TRBV7-9	TRBD1	TRBJ1-1
TGCAGTGCTAGCTTGGGACTAGCGGGGGGCTCTTCACTCGAGCAGTACTTC	CSASLGLAGGSSLEQYF	-	TRBV20-1	TRBD2	TRBJ2-7
TGTGCCAGCAGCTCAGGACTAGCGGGAATCAATGAGCAGTTCTTC	CASSSGLAGINEQFF	few	TRBV9	TRBD2	TRBJ2-1
TGTGCCAGCAGTAAGCGGGGCGCACTTTACAATGAGCAGTTCTTC	CASSKRGALYNEQFF	few	TRBV12-3/TRBV12-4	TRBD2	TRBJ2-1
TGTGCCATCAGGGGACTAGCGGGGGGTACAGATACGCAGTATTTT	CAIRGLAGGTDTQYF	few	TRBV10-3	TRBD2	TRBJ2-3